Below are 24 T cell receptor beta chains sequenced from a single sample in a study of blood T cell repertoires in COVID-19. Sequencing used immunoSEQ multiplex PCR; TCRdb keeps in-frame clones, though not all of them. This table has roughly 200,000 clones, approximately 85% appearing once. Specimen: peripheral blood. The receptor source for this set is a man in his sixties with acute or convalescent COVID-19.

V gene TRBV27 combines with J gene TRBJ2-7, with 11 bases fitting TRBD2. There are 14 residues in the CDR3. Germline V gives CDR1 MNHEY, CDR2 SMNVEV (reference sequence). V shed 6 bases, J shed 4 bases, and the junction held 5 bases outside the gene matches. DNA for the CDR3: TGTGCCAGCAGACTAGCGGGAGTCTCTTACGAGCAGTACTTC. It translates to CASRLAGVSYEQYF.

The V call is TRBV29-1, the J call TRBJ2-2; 12 bases map to TRBD1. V dropped 7 bases and J dropped 4; count of bases not matched to a gene: 7. CDR3 length: 15 amino acids. The germline V gene has CDR1 SQVTM and CDR2 ANQGSEA. CDR3 loop: CSGRGTGGTTGELFF. The CDR3 DNA is TGCAGCGGCCGCGGGACAGGGGGCACCACCGGGGAGCTGTTTTTT.

The chain has TRBV7-3 and TRBJ2-5, with TRBD1 identical over 7 bases. CDR1 is SGHTA, CDR2 FQGTGA, per germline. CDR3 size: 14 residues. V lost 3 bases to trimming and J lost 3 bases; unmatched junction nucleotides: 4. CDR3 sequence: CASSLTGPKETQYF. CDR3 DNA sequence: TGTGCCAGCAGCTTGACAGGGCCCAAAGAGACCCAGTACTTC.

The table lists this clone with a count of one. The chain carries TRBV4-3 and TRBJ1-2, with D perhaps TRBD1 (5 bases). Germline CDR1 is LGHNA and CDR2 is YSLEER. The CDR3 loop spans 15 amino acids. The V end lost 0 bases, the J end lost 3 bases, and 11 bases lay between the germline ends. The chain's CDR3 is CASSQDTRADYGYTF. CDR3 DNA sequence: TGCGCCAGCAGCCAAGATACCAGGGCGGACTATGGCTACACCTTC.

This clone was seen a handful of times. This chain uses TRBV5-1 with TRBJ2-2; 8 bases are shared with TRBD1. After removal of 4 bases from V and 4 bases from J, the junction contained 9 bases not matched to a gene. The germline V gene has CDR1 SGHRS and CDR2 YFSETQ. This CDR3 has 16 amino acids. The CDR3 region is CASSEQGARSTGELFF. The DNA for the CDR3 is TGCGCCAGCAGCGAGCAGGGGGCCCGGAGCACCGGGGAGCTGTTTTTT.

V is TRBV7-2 and J is TRBJ2-3; TRBD1 aligns across 8 bases. The germline V gene has CDR1 SGHTA and CDR2 FQGNSA. Trimming at V came to 4 bases and at J to 4 bases, leaving 16 bases not matched to a gene. The CDR3 extends over 18 amino acids. CDR3 in amino acids: CASSSRDRGGPRADTQYF. CDR3 in DNA: TGTGCCAGCAGCTCAAGAGACAGGGGAGGACCTCGGGCAGATACGCAGTATTTT.

V is TRBV19 and J is TRBJ2-1; D is possibly TRBD1 (7 bases). V was trimmed by 2 bases and J by 1 base, leaving 12 bases between them. The CDR3 totals 16 residues. The germline CDR1 and CDR2 sequences are LNHDA and SQIVND (reference sequence). The CDR3 sequence: CASSIQGGRSYNEQFF. As DNA, the CDR3 is TGTGCCAGTAGTATACAGGGGGGTAGGTCCTACAATGAGCAGTTCTTC. The complete variable domain, with remaining parts taken from reference TRBV19 and TRBJ2-1, reads DGGITQSPKYLFRKEGQNVTLSCEQNLNHDAMYWYRQDPGQGLRLIYYSQIVNDFQKGDIAEGYSVSREKKESFPLTVTSAQKNPTAFYLCASSIQGGRSYNEQFFGPGTRLTVL.

The gene calls are TRBV5-4 and TRBJ2-6, with D possibly TRBD1 on 5 matching bases. Trimming took off 6 bases at V and 3 bases at J, with 10 bases between the two ends. The germline gives CDR1 SGHNT, CDR2 YYREEE (reference sequence). This CDR3 contains 14 residues. CDR3 amino acids: CASTQGGGANVLTF. The CDR3 bases are TGTGCCAGCACCCAGGGTGGTGGGGCCAACGTCCTGACTTTC.

The chain recombines TRBV27 with TRBJ2-7; 10 nucleotides align to TRBD1. After removal of 2 bases from V and 4 bases from J, the junction contained 5 bases not matched to a gene. The germline CDR1 and CDR2 sequences are MNHEY and SMNVEV (reference sequence). This CDR3 contains 15 residues. CDR3 DNA: TGTGCCAGCAGTTTACGAAGGGACAGGGGATACGAGCAGTACTTC. Residues: CASSLRRDRGYEQYF.

This chain joins TRBV12-1 and TRBJ2-1; the tabulated D call, TRBD2, remains unverified against the DNA. TRBV12-1 is recorded as a pseudogene. The length of the CDR3 is 15 residues. This CDR3 is CASSYSGRAHNEQFF. The CDR3 DNA reads as TGTGCCAGCAGCTATAGCGGGAGGGCTCACAATGAGCAGTTCTTC.

This clone showed up just once. The chain links TRBV9 to TRBJ2-1; 10 bases align to TRBD2. Germline loops: CDR1 SGDLS, CDR2 YYNGEE. V gave up 3 bases and J gave up 1 base; unmatched junction bases: 4. This CDR3 is built from 16 residues. The CDR3 reads CASSELAGVSYNEQFF. The CDR3 coding sequence is TGTGCCAGCAGCGAGCTAGCGGGAGTGTCCTACAATGAGCAGTTCTTC.

DNA for the CDR3: TGTGCCAACCGAGACAGGGGGTCCTACGAGCAGTACTTC. The encoded protein is CANRDRGSYEQYF. V gene TRBV19 combines with J gene TRBJ2-7; 9 nucleotides line up with TRBD1. Germline V gene sequence: CDR1 LNHDA, CDR2 SQIVND (reference sequence). The CDR3 contains 13 residues. V dropped 10 bases and J dropped 1; count of bases not matched to a gene: 5. Combining the CDR3 with reference TRBV19 and TRBJ2-7 gives the whole variable domain DGGITQSPKYLFRKEGQNVTLSCEQNLNHDAMYWYRQDPGQGLRLIYYSQIVNDFQKGDIAEGYSVSREKKESFPLTVTSAQKNPTAFYLCANRDRGSYEQYFGPGTRLTVT.

V gene TRBV15 combines with J gene TRBJ2-1; 11 bases map to TRBD2. Trimming took 0 bases from V and 6 from J; bases not matched to a gene: 4. The CDR3 is 16 amino acids. Germline values: CDR1 LNHNV, CDR2 YYDKDF (reference sequence). This CDR3 reads CATSRELAGGSNEQFF. CDR3 bases: TGTGCCACCAGCAGAGAGCTAGCGGGAGGTTCCAATGAGCAGTTCTTC.

Notes on this clone: The same CDR3 is also encoded by other DNA sequences in this sample. The rearrangement uses TRBV12-3 or TRBV12-4 and TRBJ2-7, with no clear D. The CDR3 consists of 13 residues. V was pared by 3 bases and J by 3 bases, with 9 bases between. CDR3 bases: TGTGCCAGCAGTTTGGCGGCTGACTACGAGCAGTACTTC. This codes for CASSLAADYEQYF.

Notes on this clone: The junction shows a germline mismatch at one end, possibly a read error. The J gene is TRBJ2-1, the V gene TRBV28; tentative D call: TRBD2 (6 bases). Germline CDR1 MDHEN, CDR2 SYDVKM. This CDR3 contains 16 residues. CDR3 nucleotides: TGTGCCCGCAGTTTTGGGAGCGGGCGGGCGGGAAGTGAGCAGTTCTTC. This codes for CARSFGSGRAGSEQFF.

The CDR3 reads CASGPRDTFLPYEQYF. The CDR3 nucleotides read TGTGCTAGTGGCCCTCGGGACACCTTTTTACCCTACGAGCAGTACTTC. The chain recombines TRBV12-5 with TRBJ2-7; weak D call: TRBD1 (6 bases). This CDR3 contains 16 residues. V was trimmed by 6 bases and J by 2 bases, leaving 20 bases between them. Germline V lookup: CDR1 LGHNT, CDR2 FRNRAP.

This clone was observed a handful of times. This rearrangement joins TRBV28 to TRBJ1-2, with 7 bases that match TRBD1. The CDR3 covers 16 residues. V dropped 5 bases and J dropped 2; count of bases not matched to a gene: 11. Looked up from germline, CDR1 is MDHEN and CDR2 is SYDVKM. The CDR3 region has the DNA TGTGCCAGCAGTGGCAGGGGGTCCCAAAAAAACTATGGCTACACCTTC. Translating gives CASSGRGSQKNYGYTF.

The chain couples TRBV7-2 to TRBJ1-6; D possibly corresponds to TRBD1 (5 bases). Trimming shortened V by 4 bases and J by 3 bases, and 13 bases separated the two germline ends. Germline V gene lookup returns CDR1 SGHTA and CDR2 FQGNSA. The length of the CDR3 is 16 residues. The CDR3 coding sequence is TGTGCCAGCAGCTACGACGGGAGGGGCTATAATTCACCCCTCCACTTT. It specifies CASSYDGRGYNSPLHF.

The rearrangement joins TRBV27 to TRBJ2-3; D possibly corresponds to TRBD2 (6 bases). The CDR3 consists of 16 residues. The ends were cut back, 5 bases at V and 1 base at J, with 16 bases in the middle. Germline V gene lookup returns CDR1 MNHEY and CDR2 SMNVEV (reference sequence). CDR3 coding DNA: TGTGCCAGCAGTCCGCGGGGACCGGGTCGCACAGATACGCAGTATTTT. The encoded protein is CASSPRGPGRTDTQYF.

This chain joins TRBV27 and TRBJ1-3; D is unresolved. Trimming stripped 4 bases from V and 4 bases from J, with 8 bases between. The CDR3 consists of 13 residues. Germline loops: CDR1 MNHEY, CDR2 SMNVEV (reference sequence). CDR3 sequence reads: CASSSPGGNTIYF. CDR3 coding DNA: TGTGCCAGCAGTTCTCCCGGGGGAAACACCATATATTTT.

This rearrangement joins TRBV5-1 to TRBJ1-5; perhaps TRBD1 as D (6 bases). V lost 0 bases and J 4 bases, leaving 11 bases between the germline ends. Per the germline V gene, CDR1 is SGHRS and CDR2 is YFSETQ. The CDR3 runs 15 residues. The CDR3 sequence is CASSLAGESNQPQHF. CDR3 DNA: TGCGCCAGCAGCTTGGCAGGGGAAAGTAATCAGCCCCAGCATTTT.

The chain uses TRBV14 and TRBJ1-3, with TRBD1 matching over 9 bases. Trimming took 10 bases from V and 4 from J; bases not matched to a gene: 8. The CDR3 sequence is 14 residues long. Germline CDR1 reads SGHDN; CDR2 reads FVKESK. CDR3 in DNA: TGTGCCACCTCGACAGGGGGAACCGGAAACACCATATATTTT. Protein sequence: CATSTGGTGNTIYF.

This chain connects TRBV14 to TRBJ2-7, with 7 nucleotides matching TRBD1. The CDR3 contains 16 residues. Germline CDR1 reads SGHDN; CDR2 reads FVKESK. J gave up 2 bases and V 2 bases, and 9 bases lay outside the gene matches. DNA of the CDR3: TGTGCCAGCAGCCAAACTGCCGGGACAGTAACCTACGAGCAGTACTTC. It codes for CASSQTAGTVTYEQYF.

This clone was found once. The gene calls are TRBV9 and TRBJ2-7; 7 positions match TRBD2. V was clipped by 3 bases and J by 2 bases; unmatched bases: 8. Germline CDR1 and CDR2: SGDLS and YYNGEE. The CDR3 has 15 residues. CDR3 nucleotides: TGTGCCAGCAGCGCCCTAGCGGAGCGGGCCTACGAGCAGTACTTC. This codes for CASSALAERAYEQYF. The whole variable domain, filled in from reference TRBV9 and TRBJ2-7, reads DSGVTQTPKHLITATGQRVTLRCSPRSGDLSVYWYQQSLDQGLQFLIQYYNGEERAKGNILERFSAQQFPDLHSELNLSSLELGDSALYFCASSALAERAYEQYFGPGTRLTVT.